Listed here are 12 T cell receptor beta chains from one sample, sequenced in a study of T cells in Graves' hyperthyroidism and ophthalmopathy. Template material for amplifying TCR beta CDR3 regions consisted of RNA transcripts. The HTBI primer set drove a first-round RT-PCR of the TCR CDR3. TCRdb independently ran MiXCR on the multiplex PCR reads; one entry per CDR3 protein. Seen here are around 520,000 distinct CDR3 sequences, approximately 14% observed once, and the top ten hold less than 20%. Specimen: blood. The receptors originated from a woman between 18 and 29 years old with Graves' hyperthyroidism.

The chain combines TRBV12-5 with TRBJ1-6, with TRBD1 identical over 7 bases. Germline CDR1 is LGHNT and CDR2 is FRNRAP. There are 13 residues in the CDR3. V lost 5 bases, J lost 11 bases, and 6 bases stayed unmatched. CDR3 sequence reads: CASGTDRVAPLHF. DNA for the CDR3: TGTGCTAGTGGTACCGACAGGGTGGCACCCCTCCACTTT.

The genes are TRBV6-2 or TRBV6-3 and TRBJ1-5; D is possibly TRBD1 (5 bases). The germline V gene has CDR1 MNHEY and CDR2 SVGEGT. This CDR3 region has 13 residues. Between the trimmed V and J ends, which lost 2 bases and 7 bases, there was a span of 9 bases. For the CDR3, the DNA is TGTGCCAGCAGTTACATGGGGGGGCAGCCCCAGCATTTT. Its protein is CASSYMGGQPQHF.

This clonotype was seen many times. The rearrangement uses TRBV2 and TRBJ2-2, with TRBD2 matching 10 bases. V shed 3 bases and J 5 bases; nucleotides not matched to a gene: 12. CDR1 is SNHLY and CDR2 is FYNNEI in the germline V gene. The CDR3 runs to 18 residues. The CDR3 region has the DNA TGTGCCAGCAGTGAGGGTCTGGGGACTAGCGTGGGAACCGGGGAGCTGTTTTTT. Translation gives CASSEGLGTSVGTGELFF. Using reference TRBV2 and TRBJ2-2 for the parts outside the CDR3, the full variable domain is EPEVTQTPSHQVTQMGQEVILRCVPISNHLYFYWYRQILGQKVEFLVSFYNNEISEKSEIFDDQFSVERPDGSNFTLKIRSTKLEDSAMYFCASSEGLGTSVGTGELFFGEGSRLTVL.

This clonotype was detected many times. The chain links TRBV6-5 to TRBJ2-1; TRBD2 might be the D (6 bases). Germline values: CDR1 MNHEY, CDR2 SVGAGI. CDR3 length: 14 amino acids. V was clipped by 0 bases and J by 10 bases, with 13 bases between them. The CDR3 loop is CASSYSNGGEEQFF. CDR3 sequence (DNA): TGTGCCAGCAGTTACTCGAACGGGGGAGAGGAGCAGTTCTTC.

The table lists this clonotype with many counts. As DNA, the CDR3 is TGCAGCGTTGAAGAGGCTGACAGGATCTCTGGAAACACCATATATTTT. It translates to CSVEEADRISGNTIYF. The chain joins TRBV29-1 to TRBJ1-3; perhaps TRBD1 as D (6 bases). The V end lost 0 bases, the J end lost 0 bases, and 12 bases lay between the germline ends. Germline lookup yields CDR1 SQVTM and CDR2 ANQGSEA. This CDR3 contains 16 residues.

Only a few counts were recorded for this clonotype. The rearrangement links TRBV10-2 to TRBJ2-7, with 12 positions matching TRBD2. The V gene's germline CDR1 is WSHSY and CDR2 SAAADI. The CDR3 has 15 amino acids. Trimming took 6 bases from V and 2 from J; bases not matched to a gene: 5. The CDR3 DNA sequence: TGCGCCAGCAGATTCGGACTAGCGGGAACCTACGAGCAGTACGTC. It encodes CASRFGLAGTYEQYV.

This clonotype was recorded a few times. The CDR3 loop is CASSFEQGNQPQHF. CDR3 DNA sequence: TGTGCCAGCAGCTTCGAACAGGGGAATCAGCCCCAGCATTTT. The rearrangement links TRBV7-6 to TRBJ1-5; TRBD1 agrees at 7 bases. This CDR3 region has 14 residues. J gave up 4 bases and V 3 bases, and 3 bases lay outside the gene matches. CDR1 is SGHVS and CDR2 is FNYEAQ in the germline V gene.

In its sample, this clonotype was seen many times. V usage is TRBV30 and J usage is TRBJ1-1, with 7 bases that match TRBD1. The CDR3 sequence is 14 residues long. CDR1 and CDR2 from the germline V gene are GTSNPN and SVGIG (reference sequence). V lost 3 bases to trimming and J lost 6 bases; unmatched junction nucleotides: 10. The CDR3, as DNA: TGTGCCTGGAGCCCTACAGGGGCCCTAGCTGAAGCTTTCTTT. This gives the protein CAWSPTGALAEAFF.

This clonotype was recorded many times. This sequence joins TRBV27 and TRBJ1-4; 7 positions match TRBD1. The CDR3 loop spans 14 amino acids. V trimming: 5 bases; J trimming: 8 bases; junction bases outside the gene matches: 8. CDR1 is MNHEY, CDR2 SMNVEV, per germline (reference sequence). CDR3 amino acids: CASSPQGEGEKLFF. For the CDR3, the DNA is TGTGCCAGCAGTCCCCAGGGGGAAGGAGAAAAACTGTTTTTT.

J is TRBJ1-1 and V is TRBV27, with TRBD1 matching 9 bases. CDR3 size: 17 residues. Unmatched junction bases numbered 12, after V lost 6 bases and J lost 1 base. CDR1 is MNHEY, CDR2 SMNVEV, per germline (reference sequence). CDR3 sequence (DNA): TGTGCCAGCAGCTCCCCGGGACAGGGCTATAAGAACACTGAAGCTTTCTTT. Protein product: CASSSPGQGYKNTEAFF.

There are many counts of this clonotype. This sequence joins TRBV11-2 and TRBJ2-5, with a possible D match to TRBD1 (5 bases). Between the trimmed V and J ends, which lost 7 bases and 2 bases, there was a span of 11 bases. Germline-derived CDR1 and CDR2 are SGHAT and FQNNGV. The CDR3 spans 13 residues. CDR3 bases: TGTGCCAGCACGAGAGACAGACAAGAGACCCAGTACTTC. It codes for CASTRDRQETQYF.

In this sample, this clonotype turned up many times. This chain links TRBV11-2 with TRBJ1-6; D perhaps matches TRBD1 (6 bases). V was clipped by 5 bases and J by 6 bases, with 14 bases between them. This CDR3 region has 15 residues. Germline V gene lookup returns CDR1 SGHAT and CDR2 FQNNGV. The CDR3 sequence is CASSPLAGVNSPLHF. The DNA of the CDR3 is TGTGCCAGCAGCCCCCTAGCAGGGGTTAATTCACCCCTCCACTTT.